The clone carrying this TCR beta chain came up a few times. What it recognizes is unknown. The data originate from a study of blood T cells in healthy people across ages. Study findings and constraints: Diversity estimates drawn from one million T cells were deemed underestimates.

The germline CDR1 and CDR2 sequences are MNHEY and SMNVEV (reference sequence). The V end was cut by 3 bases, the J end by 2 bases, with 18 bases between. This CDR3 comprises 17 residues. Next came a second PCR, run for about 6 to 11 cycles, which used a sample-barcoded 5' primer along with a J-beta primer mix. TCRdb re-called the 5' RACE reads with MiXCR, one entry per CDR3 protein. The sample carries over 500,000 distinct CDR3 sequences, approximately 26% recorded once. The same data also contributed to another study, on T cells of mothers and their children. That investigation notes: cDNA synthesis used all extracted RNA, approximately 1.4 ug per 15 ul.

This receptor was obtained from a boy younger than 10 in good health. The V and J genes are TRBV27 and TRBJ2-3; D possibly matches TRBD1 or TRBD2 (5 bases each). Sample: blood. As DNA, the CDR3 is TGTGCCAGCAGTTTGGCAGGTCGGTGGGGGTCCACAGATACGCAGTATTTT. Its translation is CASSLAGRWGSTDTQYF.